These 25 T cell receptor beta chains share one sample of origin, sequenced in a study of control samples from healthy donors and cancer patients. Libraries were prepared by immunoSEQ multiplex PCR; TCRdb keeps only in-frame clonotypes and omits some of them. This sample has roughly 120,000 clones, with 75% to 90% found just once. Material: PBMCs. The source of these receptors is a woman between 50 and 59 years old with colorectal cancer.

The gene calls are TRBV28 and TRBJ1-2, with TRBD1 matching 7 bases. Germline-derived CDR1 and CDR2 are MDHEN and SYDVKM. Trimming took 5 bases from V and 6 from J; bases not matched to a gene: 9. The CDR3 runs 14 residues. The CDR3 nucleotides are TGTGCCAGCAGTCTCAAGACAGGGCCGGATGGCTACACCTTC. Protein sequence: CASSLKTGPDGYTF.

The genes are TRBV28 and TRBJ1-3, with D unresolved. The germline V gene encodes CDR1 MDHEN and CDR2 SYDVKM. The CDR3 has 15 amino acids. V gave up 7 bases and J gave up 2 bases, with 15 bases separating them. CDR3 amino acids: CASKSDRVPGNTIYF. In nucleotides, the CDR3 is TGTGCCAGCAAATCAGATCGGGTTCCTGGAAACACCATATATTTT. The full variable domain, in which reference TRBV28 and TRBJ1-3 provide the parts outside the CDR3, is DVKVTQSSRYLVKRTGEKVFLECVQDMDHENMFWYRQDPGLGLRLIYFSYDVKMKEKGDIPEGYSVSREKKERFSLILESASTNQTSMYLCASKSDRVPGNTIYFGEGSWLTVV.

The CDR3 DNA sequence: TGTGCCAGCAGCCGACGAGCGGGAGTAGGAGACGAGCAGTACTTC. Its protein product is CASSRRAGVGDEQYF. The chain combines TRBV13 with TRBJ2-7; 8 bases line up with TRBD2. Looked up from germline, CDR1 is PRHDT and CDR2 is FYEKMQ (reference sequence). The CDR3 contains 15 residues. V was pared by 5 bases and J by 5 bases, with 11 bases of the junction left unmatched. The full variable domain, with the rest looked up from reference TRBV13 and TRBJ2-7, is AAGVIQSPRHLIKEKRETATLKCYPIPRHDTVYWYQQGPGQDPQFLISFYEKMQSDKGSIPDRFSAQQFSDYHSELNMSSLELGDSALYFCASSRRAGVGDEQYFGPGTRLTVT.

This sequence joins TRBV7-8 and TRBJ2-1, with TRBD2 identical over 8 bases. The ends lost 5 bases at V and 5 bases at J; junction bases unmatched: 11. Germline CDR1 SGHVS, CDR2 FQNEAQ. CDR3 length: 16 amino acids. The CDR3 reads CASSAGRLAGNNEQFF. CDR3 sequence (DNA): TGTGCCAGCAGCGCCGGGAGGCTAGCGGGTAACAATGAGCAGTTCTTC.

The V gene is TRBV2, the J gene TRBJ2-1, with TRBD2 matching over 16 bases. This CDR3 has 22 residues. Trimming took 6 bases from V and 0 from J; bases not matched to a gene: 17. Germline CDR1 SNHLY, CDR2 FYNNEI. CDR3 residues: CASREGLAGGIPPRSSYNEQFF. DNA for the CDR3: TGTGCCAGCAGAGAGGGACTAGCGGGAGGGATACCTCCTCGAAGCTCCTACAATGAGCAGTTCTTC. Together with reference TRBV2 and TRBJ2-1, the CDR3 gives the full variable domain: EPEVTQTPSHQVTQMGQEVILRCVPISNHLYFYWYRQILGQKVEFLVSFYNNEISEKSEIFDDQFSVERPDGSNFTLKIRSTKLEDSAMYFCASREGLAGGIPPRSSYNEQFFGPGTRLTVL.

CDR3 region: CASSEAKEIPSYEQYF. DNA for the CDR3: TGTGCCAGCAGTGAAGCGAAGGAAATACCCTCCTACGAGCAGTACTTC. The chain is built from TRBV6-1 and TRBJ2-7; D not resolved. This CDR3 is built from 16 residues. CDR1 is MNHNS and CDR2 is SASEGT in the germline V gene. Trimming pared 0 bases from V and 0 bases from J, leaving 12 bases between.

J is TRBJ2-5 and V is TRBV28; perhaps TRBD2 as D (6 bases). Trimming left V 5 bases short and J 2 bases short, with 12 bases between. CDR3 size: 14 residues. Germline V gene sequence: CDR1 MDHEN, CDR2 SYDVKM. CDR3 residues: CASSGGTVQETQYF. As DNA, the CDR3 is TGTGCCAGCAGTGGCGGGACTGTGCAAGAGACCCAGTACTTC.

V usage is TRBV19 and J usage is TRBJ1-5; no clear D. The CDR3 is 12 residues long. Trimming removed 5 bases from V and 5 bases from J, with 7 bases in between. Germline values: CDR1 LNHDA, CDR2 SQIVND (reference sequence). This CDR3 reads CASSFWDQPQHF. The CDR3 DNA is TGTGCCAGTAGTTTCTGGGATCAGCCCCAGCATTTT.

The chain joins TRBV4-1 to TRBJ2-4; the match to TRBD2 covers 9 bases. The V segment lost 4 bases and the J segment 0 bases; nucleotides outside the gene matches: 13. Per germline, CDR1 MGHRA and CDR2 YSYEKL. This CDR3 is built from 19 residues. Written as DNA, the CDR3 is TGCGCCAGCAGCCTGCTCTCCTCCGGGACTAGCAAAGCCAAAAACATTCAGTACTTC. It yields the protein CASSLLSSGTSKAKNIQYF.

The chain recombines TRBV2 with TRBJ2-5, with 10 nucleotides matching TRBD1. The length of the CDR3 is 15 residues. Germline CDR1 and CDR2: SNHLY and FYNNEI. Trimming cost V 7 bases and J 4 bases; bases outside gene matches: 9. CDR3: CASIPDRGRGETQYF. The CDR3 DNA reads as TGTGCCAGCATACCTGACAGGGGGCGCGGAGAGACCCAGTACTTC.

The chain uses TRBV19 and TRBJ2-7; TRBD1 aligns across 8 bases. Germline-derived CDR1 and CDR2 are LNHDA and SQIVND (reference sequence). With V trimmed by 5 bases and J by 5 bases, 11 bases remained unmatched. The CDR3 covers 15 residues. This chain's CDR3 is CASSPTLDRGHEQYF. The CDR3 nucleotides read TGTGCCAGTAGTCCTACACTCGACAGGGGACACGAGCAGTACTTC. Filled out from reference TRBV19 and TRBJ2-7, the complete variable domain reads DGGITQSPKYLFRKEGQNVTLSCEQNLNHDAMYWYRQDPGQGLRLIYYSQIVNDFQKGDIAEGYSVSREKKESFPLTVTSAQKNPTAFYLCASSPTLDRGHEQYFGPGTRLTVT.

The V and J genes are TRBV19 and TRBJ1-1; D is uncertain. Germline V gene data show CDR1 as LNHDA and CDR2 as SQIVND (reference sequence). The germline V and J ends were trimmed by 7 bases and 3 bases, with 9 bases remaining between them. There are 12 residues in the CDR3. The CDR3 loop reads CASKLGDTEAFF. The CDR3 bases are TGTGCCAGTAAACTGGGAGACACTGAAGCTTTCTTT.

The chain recombines TRBV18 with TRBJ1-1; 8 bases are shared with TRBD1. Per the germline V gene, CDR1 is KGHSH and CDR2 is LQKENI. The CDR3 has 13 amino acids. V lost 8 bases, J lost 6 bases, and 8 bases stayed unmatched. CDR3 bases: TGTGCCAGCGCCTTGCAGGGGGCGTCTGAAGCTTTCTTT. This translates into CASALQGASEAFF.

The J gene is TRBJ1-6, the V gene TRBV6-5, with D perhaps TRBD1 (5 bases). The germline V gene has CDR1 MNHEY and CDR2 SVGAGI. This CDR3 comprises 12 residues. The CDR3 region is CATGGAGSPLHF. CDR3 coding DNA: TGTGCAACGGGCGGGGCTGGCTCACCCCTCCACTTT.

This sequence joins TRBV19 and TRBJ1-1, with D unclear. V was shortened by 6 bases and J by 6 bases, with 14 bases between the two germline ends. This CDR3 is built from 13 residues. Germline CDR1 reads LNHDA; CDR2 reads SQIVND (reference sequence). DNA for the CDR3: TGTGCCAGTAGCTCTCGAGGGTTCGCTGAAGCTTTCTTT. The encoded protein is CASSSRGFAEAFF.

This chain uses TRBV10-3 with TRBJ2-2; perhaps D is TRBD1 or TRBD2 (5 bases each). The CDR3 sequence is 15 residues long. Trimming removed 6 bases from V and 0 bases from J, with 11 bases in between. Germline values: CDR1 ENHRY, CDR2 SYGVKD. CDR3 DNA: TGTGCCATCAGCTCCGGGACCGCGAACACCGGGGAGCTGTTTTTT. Encoded protein: CAISSGTANTGELFF.

The chain carries TRBV19 and TRBJ2-3; 8 bases line up with TRBD2. After removal of 5 bases from V and 6 bases from J, the junction contained 10 bases not matched to a gene. The CDR3 spans 15 residues. Germline V gene data show CDR1 as LNHDA and CDR2 as SQIVND (reference sequence). The CDR3 DNA sequence: TGTGCCAGTAGTCAGGAAGCGGGGGTTCCCGATACGCAGTATTTT. Its protein is CASSQEAGVPDTQYF.

The V call is TRBV5-1, the J call TRBJ1-1; 11 nucleotides agree with TRBD1. The CDR3 totals 14 residues. Germline CDR1 reads SGHRS; CDR2 reads YFSETQ. The V gene end was trimmed by 2 bases and the J gene end by 5 bases; junction bases not matched to a gene: 2. CDR3 nucleotides: TGCGCCAGCAGCTTCGGGACAGGGGGAACTGAAGCTTTCTTT. This gives the protein CASSFGTGGTEAFF.

Written as DNA, the CDR3 is TGTGCCAGCAGCCCCCGAGGGACCTTGTCACCCCTCCACTTT. Translation gives CASSPRGTLSPLHF. The gene calls are TRBV9 and TRBJ1-6, with D perhaps matching TRBD1 (5 bases). The CDR3 has 14 residues. CDR1 and CDR2 from the germline V gene are SGDLS and YYNGEE. Trimming took 4 bases from V and 10 from J, leaving 15 bases between them.

This chain connects TRBV13 to TRBJ2-7; D possibly corresponds to TRBD1 (6 bases). The CDR3 is 15 residues long. Trimming took 6 bases from V and 3 from J, leaving 18 bases between them. Germline CDR1 is PRHDT and CDR2 is FYEKMQ (reference sequence). CDR3 nucleotides: TGTGCCAGCAGTCTAACCCGGGACAACAACTACGAGCAGTACTTC. It specifies CASSLTRDNNYEQYF.

This chain links TRBV24-1 with TRBJ2-1; no definite D call. Trimming cost V 2 bases and J 7 bases, with 17 bases left between them. The CDR3 totals 16 residues. Germline CDR1 and CDR2: KGHDR and SFDVKD. CDR3 loop: CATSDSGRSDENEQFF. CDR3 nucleotide sequence: TGTGCCACCAGTGATTCTGGACGATCCGACGAGAATGAGCAGTTCTTC.

The chain has TRBV7-9 and TRBJ2-2; TRBD1 might be the D (6 bases). There are 14 residues in the CDR3. The V gene's germline CDR1 is SEHNR and CDR2 FQNEAQ (reference sequence). V lost 7 bases to trimming and J lost 4 bases, with 13 bases between them. The CDR3 region is CASTRGAGTGELFF. In nucleotides, the CDR3 is TGTGCCAGCACCAGGGGCGCTGGCACCGGGGAGCTGTTTTTT.

V is TRBV6-6 and J is TRBJ1-5; no clear D gene. The CDR3 runs to 14 residues. Germline lookup yields CDR1 MNHNY and CDR2 SVGAGI (reference sequence). The V end lost 2 bases, the J end lost 5 bases, and 10 bases lay between the germline ends. In DNA, the CDR3 is TGTGCCAGCAGTTACAGGGTAAGGGATCAGCCCCAGCATTTT. It encodes CASSYRVRDQPQHF.

The chain couples TRBV28 to TRBJ1-6; D call uncertain. The V gene's germline CDR1 is MDHEN and CDR2 SYDVKM. The length of the CDR3 is 16 residues. The V end was cut by 5 bases, the J end by 7 bases, with 18 bases between. The DNA of the CDR3 is TGTGCCAGCAGTCCATCCCCACTTATCTCGAATTCACCCCTCCACTTT. Protein product: CASSPSPLISNSPLHF. The whole variable domain, remainder taken from reference TRBV28 and TRBJ1-6, is DVKVTQSSRYLVKRTGEKVFLECVQDMDHENMFWYRQDPGLGLRLIYFSYDVKMKEKGDIPEGYSVSREKKERFSLILESASTNQTSMYLCASSPSPLISNSPLHFGNGTRLTVT.

The J gene is TRBJ1-1, the V gene TRBV19, with unresolved D. Germline lookup yields CDR1 LNHDA and CDR2 SQIVND (reference sequence). This CDR3 has 12 residues. The germline V and J ends were trimmed by 6 bases and 1 base, with 6 bases remaining between them. CDR3 in amino acids: CASSGWNTEAFF. CDR3 DNA: TGTGCCAGTAGCGGTTGGAACACTGAAGCTTTCTTT.